The 7 T cell receptor delta chains listed next were all sequenced from one sample in a study of gamma-delta chains in newborns, infants, children. TCRdb re-identified clones in the reads via CATT. Counted here are 5,700 or so delta-chain clones, about 0.4% occurring once; the ten biggest clones make up roughly 15%. The sequenced sample was blood. These TCRs come from a child who was a newborn, infant or young child, either healthy, febrile or measles-vaccinated (not recorded which).

This clone showed up just a few times. This likely reflects a read error, since a far larger clone is one base away. Other nucleotide sequences in the sample specify the same CDR3. This chain connects TRDV2 to TRDJ3, with D possibly TRDD3 on 5 matching bases. The CDR3 sequence is 15 residues long. Germline V gene data show CDR1 as GEAIGNYY and CDR2 as EKD. CDR3: CACDGGSWDTRQMFF. As DNA, the CDR3 is TGCGCCTGTGACGGGGGCTCCTGGGACACCCGACAGATGTTTTTC.

By share, this clone ranks as medium-sized (0.01 to 0.1%). The same CDR3 can be traced to other DNA sequences in this sample. This rearrangement joins TRDV2 to TRDJ3; 9 bases align to TRDD3. This CDR3 has 18 residues. Trimming at V came to 0 bases and at J to 1 base, leaving 3 bases not matched to a gene. Looked up from germline, CDR1 is GEAIGNYY and CDR2 is EKD. This CDR3 is CACDTGGYNSWDTRQMFF. The CDR3 DNA reads as TGTGCCTGTGACACCGGGGGATACAATTCCTGGGACACCCGACAGATGTTTTTC.

This clone was counted only a few times. The TCRdb protein, from a much larger clone, departs from this DNA's translation at residue 13, likely by read error; the protein shown derives from the DNA. J is TRDJ3 and V is TRDV2, with 10 bases aligning to TRDD3. Per germline, CDR1 GEAIGNYY and CDR2 EKD. The CDR3 is made up of 15 amino acids. Here the CDR3 reads CACDLLGDGTRQTFF. CDR3 bases: TGTGCCTGTGACCTACTGGGGGATGGGACCCGACAGACGTTTTTC.

In regard to this clone: A far larger clone is one base from this, pointing to a likely read error. Other DNA sequences in the sample encode the same CDR3. The chain recombines TRDV2 with TRDJ3, with 8 bases fitting TRDD3. Germline V CDR1 and CDR2: GEAIGNYY, EKD. The CDR3 has 18 residues. CDR3: CACDTGGYGTWDTRQMFF. Written as DNA, the CDR3 is TGTGCCTGCGACACCGGGGGATATGGGACCTGGGACACCCGACAGATGTTTTTC.

Remarks on this clone: TCRdb has a much larger clone's protein, which differs at residue 10 from the translation of this DNA, likely because of a read error; what is shown is the protein translated from the DNA. In the same sample, other DNA sequences code for this CDR3. The rearrangement joins TRDV2 to TRDJ3, with TRDD3 identical over 7 bases. The V and J ends lost 0 bases and 2 bases, in that order; junction bases with no gene match: 6. The V gene's germline CDR1 is GEAIGNYY and CDR2 EKD. The CDR3 is 18 amino acids. CDR3 residues: CACDTGGFSPWDTRQMFF. The DNA for the CDR3 is TGTGCCTGTGACACCGGGGGATTCAGCCCCTGGGACACCCGACAGATGTTTTTC.

This clone was picked up a small number of times. TCRdb's listed protein matches a much larger clone and diverges from this DNA's translation at residue 12, likely through a read error; the protein shown comes from the DNA. This chain connects TRDV2 to TRDJ3; weak D call: TRDD3 (5 bases). Germline-derived CDR1 and CDR2 are GEAIGNYY and EKD. CDR3 size: 17 residues. CDR3 sequence reads: CACDTGGSSWDARQMFF. The CDR3 nucleotides read TGTGCCTGTGACACCGGGGGCTCATCCTGGGACGCCCGACAGATGTTTTTC.

Only a few counts were recorded for this clone. The protein given by TCRdb reflects a much larger clone and differs at residue 8 from this DNA's translation, likely from a read error; the protein shown is the DNA's translation. This chain joins TRDV2 and TRDJ2; a possible D gene is TRDD3 (6 bases). Per the germline V gene, CDR1 is GEAIGNYY and CDR2 is EKD. Trimming shortened V by 3 bases and J by 0 bases, and 19 bases separated the two germline ends. CDR3 length: 18 residues. The CDR3 protein is CACDGVGAPEALTAQLFF. For the CDR3, the DNA is TGTGCCTGTGACGGTGTGGGGGCTCCCGAAGCTTTGACAGCACAACTCTTCTTT.